Presented here are 21 T cell receptor beta chains from one specimen sequenced in a study of cytotoxic CD8 clonotypes in ibrutinib-treated CLL. Clones were sequenced by immunoSEQ multiplex PCR, and TCRdb holds only the in-frame ones, with some missing. The sample contains about 50,000 clones, around 53% of which appear only once. The specimen was PBMCs, collected after 12 months of ibrutinib treatment. The receptors come from a human donor with chronic lymphocytic leukemia.

This chain uses TRBV6-6 with TRBJ2-7; no firm D call. Looked up from germline, CDR1 is MNHNY and CDR2 is SVGAGI (reference sequence). This CDR3 has 13 residues. Trimming removed 7 bases at V and 2 bases at J, with 12 bases between. CDR3 in DNA: TGTGCCAGCATAGAGACTGGGACCTACGAGCAGTACTTC. This sequence encodes CASIETGTYEQYF.

The gene calls are TRBV25-1 and TRBJ1-5; D not resolved. The V end was cut by 2 bases, the J end by 5 bases, with 4 bases between. Per the germline V gene, CDR1 is MGHDK and CDR2 is SYGVNS. The CDR3 covers 12 residues. DNA for the CDR3: TGTGCCAGCAGTGAAGGTTATCAGCCCCAGCATTTT. Translating it yields CASSEGYQPQHF. The full variable domain, in which reference TRBV25-1 and TRBJ1-5 provide the parts outside the CDR3, is EADIYQTPRYLVIGTGKKITLECSQTMGHDKMYWYQQDPGMELHLIHYSYGVNSTEKGDLSSESTVSRIRTEHFPLTLESARPSHTSQYLCASSEGYQPQHFGDGTRLSIL.

This clone came up a few times. V gene TRBV15 combines with J gene TRBJ2-3, with 11 bases identical to TRBD1. The CDR3 totals 15 residues. The V gene's germline CDR1 is LNHNV and CDR2 YYDKDF (reference sequence). V lost 5 bases to trimming and J lost 3 bases; unmatched junction nucleotides: 4. The CDR3 DNA follows: TGTGCCACCAGCGTAAGGGACAGGGGGACAGATACGCAGTATTTT. This translates into CATSVRDRGTDTQYF.

The chain is built from TRBV4-1 and TRBJ2-7; TRBD2 matches 9 bases. The CDR3 length is 15 residues. Trimming cost V 1 base and J 6 bases; bases outside gene matches: 7. Germline CDR1 MGHRA, CDR2 YSYEKL. In DNA, the CDR3 is TGCGCCAGCAGCCAAGTTCAAGCGGGAGGAGGCGAGCAGTACTTC. It translates to CASSQVQAGGGEQYF.

The chain combines TRBV21-1 with TRBJ2-6; the DNA was not compared with TRBD1, the D call given in the table. TRBV21-1 is shown as a pseudogene. This CDR3 comprises 15 residues. The CDR3 loop is CASSTTGAGANVLTF. The CDR3 nucleotides read TGTGCCAGCAGCACGACAGGGGCTGGGGCCAACGTCCTGACTTTC.

The V and J genes are TRBV5-1 and TRBJ2-5, with TRBD2 matching over 8 bases. Germline CDR1 is SGHRS and CDR2 is YFSETQ. There are 14 residues in the CDR3. With 4 bases clipped from V and 5 bases from J, the junction kept 7 bases outside the gene matches. The CDR3 is CASSPLAAVETQYF. The CDR3 bases are TGCGCCAGCAGCCCACTAGCGGCCGTGGAGACCCAGTACTTC.

The J gene is TRBJ2-7, the V gene TRBV10-2; 10 bases match TRBD2. The CDR3 is 15 amino acids. Germline V gene sequence: CDR1 WSHSY, CDR2 SAAADI. Losses at the gene ends were 3 bases for V and 0 bases for J; bases not matched to a gene: 2. The CDR3 region has the DNA TGCGCCAGCAGTGATCCTAGCGGGAGCTCCTACGAGCAGTACTTC. Translated, it gives CASSDPSGSSYEQYF.

The chain uses TRBV28 and TRBJ2-5; D might be TRBD1 or TRBD2, each matching 6 bases. The better agreement between TRBJ2-7 and the DNA end casts doubt on the J call. The V gene's germline CDR1 is MDHEN and CDR2 SYDVKM. The CDR3 extends over 14 amino acids. CDR3 region: CASSYVGGDHEQYF. The CDR3 bases are TGTGCCAGCAGCTACGTGGGGGGCGACCACGAGCAGTACTTC.

This chain links TRBV2 with TRBJ1-4, with TRBD1 as a possible D gene (6 bases). Trimming cost V 4 bases and J 8 bases, with 8 bases left between them. Germline V gene lookup returns CDR1 SNHLY and CDR2 FYNNEI. The CDR3 spans 12 residues. This CDR3 is CASSAQGEKLFF. CDR3 nucleotides: TGTGCCAGCAGTGCACAGGGCGAAAAACTGTTTTTT.

This chain connects TRBV28 to TRBJ2-7; possibly TRBD1 for D (6 bases). Trimming shortened V by 5 bases and J by 4 bases, and 18 bases separated the two germline ends. The CDR3 has 15 residues. The V gene's germline CDR1 is MDHEN and CDR2 SYDVKM. CDR3 in amino acids: CASSLGQGLVYEQYF. The CDR3 DNA reads as TGTGCCAGCAGTCTGGGTCAGGGGTTAGTTTACGAGCAGTACTTC.

This clone showed up just a few times. V is TRBV4-1 and J is TRBJ1-2; D not certain. V was cut by 0 bases and J by 3 bases, with 8 bases left in between. Looked up from germline, CDR1 is MGHRA and CDR2 is YSYEKL. This CDR3 has 14 residues. The CDR3 loop is CASSQEYRDYGYTF. In nucleotides, the CDR3 is TGCGCCAGCAGCCAAGAATACCGGGACTATGGCTACACCTTC.

This CDR3 reads CASSYTSPEQFF. The CDR3, as DNA: TGTGCCAGCAGTTATACTAGCCCAGAGCAGTTCTTC. The gene calls are TRBV2 and TRBJ2-1, with D possibly TRBD2 on 6 matching bases. Trimming stripped 5 bases from V and 10 bases from J, with 12 bases between. Germline V gives CDR1 SNHLY, CDR2 FYNNEI. The CDR3 length is 12 residues.

This chain uses TRBV7-6 with TRBJ2-7; no reliable D call. V lost 5 bases, J lost 0 bases, and 14 bases lay in between. This CDR3 comprises 15 residues. CDR1 is SGHVS and CDR2 is FNYEAQ in the germline V gene. The CDR3 DNA reads as TGTGCCAGCAGCCTCCGACCCTCGAGCTCCTACGAGCAGTACTTC. Its protein is CASSLRPSSSYEQYF.

The chain couples TRBV4-2 to TRBJ1-1; no reliable D call. From germline, CDR1 is LGHNA and CDR2 YNFKEQ. This CDR3 region has 14 residues. V was pared by 1 base and J by 1 base, with 7 bases between. The CDR3 protein is CASSQGGRNTEAFF. The CDR3 nucleotides read TGTGCCAGCAGCCAAGGTGGGAGGAACACTGAAGCTTTCTTT.

There are many counts of this clone. The chain joins TRBV2 to TRBJ2-4; D may be TRBD2 (5 bases). The CDR3 has 14 residues. In germline, CDR1 is SNHLY, CDR2 FYNNEI. Trimming left V 3 bases short and J 5 bases short, with 11 bases between. CDR3 DNA sequence: TGTGCCAGCAGTGATCGGCGGGCGGAAAACATTCAGTACTTC. Translation: CASSDRRAENIQYF.

This chain connects TRBV6-1 to TRBJ2-7; D assignment may be TRBD1 or TRBD2 (5 bases each). Trimming cost V 4 bases and J 3 bases, with 28 bases left between them. CDR3 length: 19 amino acids. The germline V gene has CDR1 MNHNS and CDR2 SASEGT. In DNA, the CDR3 is TGTGCCAGCAGTGCCCAAGGGGCTTTTACAACGGGGATAGGCTACGAGCAGTACTTC. It translates to CASSAQGAFTTGIGYEQYF.

Only a few counts were recorded for this clone. The chain combines TRBV2 with TRBJ2-1, with a weak D call TRBD2 (6 bases). Per the germline V gene, CDR1 is SNHLY and CDR2 is FYNNEI. The CDR3 contains 15 residues. Trimming stripped 5 bases from V and 3 bases from J, with 14 bases between. Written as DNA, the CDR3 is TGTGCCAGCAGTTCCGGGACTGAAATCTACAATGAGCAGTTCTTC. Its translation: CASSSGTEIYNEQFF. The full variable domain, rest sourced from reference TRBV2 and TRBJ2-1, is EPEVTQTPSHQVTQMGQEVILRCVPISNHLYFYWYRQILGQKVEFLVSFYNNEISEKSEIFDDQFSVERPDGSNFTLKIRSTKLEDSAMYFCASSSGTEIYNEQFFGPGTRLTVL.

V usage is TRBV14 and J usage is TRBJ1-6; tentative D call: TRBD1 (5 bases). V was clipped by 4 bases and J by 6 bases, with 7 bases between them. Germline V gene data show CDR1 as SGHDN and CDR2 as FVKESK. The CDR3 loop spans 13 amino acids. The chain's CDR3 is CASSPQGNSPLHF. As DNA, the CDR3 is TGTGCCAGCAGCCCGCAGGGTAATTCACCCCTCCACTTT.

The chain uses TRBV29-1 and TRBJ1-1; possibly TRBD1 for D (5 bases). Trimming pared 6 bases from V and 1 base from J, leaving 12 bases between. This CDR3 is 13 amino acids long. Germline CDR1 is SQVTM and CDR2 is ANQGSEA. CDR3 amino acids: CSVSPRGNTEAFF. The CDR3 DNA follows: TGCAGCGTCTCCCCGAGGGGGAACACTGAAGCTTTCTTT.

The chain carries TRBV5-6 and TRBJ2-2, with D perhaps TRBD2 (7 bases). CDR1 and CDR2 from the germline V gene are SGHDT and YYEEEE. This CDR3 region has 16 residues. Between the trimmed V and J ends, which lost 4 bases and 1 base, there was a span of 14 bases. In DNA, the CDR3 is TGTGCCAGCAGCCCTGGGGGGGCGGTGAACACCGGGGAGCTGTTTTTT. As protein: CASSPGGAVNTGELFF. The full variable domain, with the rest looked up from reference TRBV5-6 and TRBJ2-2, is DAGVTQSPTHLIKTRGQQVTLRCSPKSGHDTVSWYQQALGQGPQFIFQYYEEEERQRGNFPDRFSGHQFPNYSSELNVNALLLGDSALYLCASSPGGAVNTGELFFGEGSRLTVL.

The V gene is TRBV30, the J gene TRBJ2-7, with 9 positions matching TRBD1. The germline CDR1 and CDR2 sequences are GTSNPN and SVGIG (reference sequence). The V segment lost 3 bases and the J segment 5 bases; nucleotides outside the gene matches: 5. The CDR3 length is 13 residues. The DNA of the CDR3 is TGTGCCTGGAGAGGGACAGGGCTTCACGAGCAGTACTTC. Translated: CAWRGTGLHEQYF.